The next 13 T cell receptor beta chains were all read from a single sample in a study of monozygotic twins with inflammatory bowel disease. TCRdb re-called the 5' RACE reads; every CDR3 protein appears as one record, without DNA. Its table records about 210,000 distinct CDR3 sequences. The source material was blood. Receptor source: a human donor with ulcerative colitis or Crohn's disease, or a healthy co-twin of an affected twin (not recorded which).

The V gene is TRBV20-1, the J gene TRBJ1-2. CDR3 size: 14 residues. Germline V gene sequence: CDR1 DFQATT, CDR2 SNEGSKA (reference sequence). The CDR3 here is CSARDRTTNYGYTF.

This chain uses TRBV7-2 with TRBJ2-6. CDR3 size: 15 residues. The germline gives CDR1 SGHTA, CDR2 FQGNSA. CDR3 protein: CASSRQSSGANVLTF.

The chain is built from TRBV5-6 and TRBJ2-6. Germline V CDR1 and CDR2: SGHDT, YYEEEE. CDR3 length: 16 amino acids. The chain's CDR3 is CASSLPFYSGANVLTF.

The V and J genes are TRBV7-6 and TRBJ1-6; without DNA, the TCRdb call of TRBD1 cannot be checked. Germline-derived CDR1 and CDR2 are SGHVS and FNYEAQ. This CDR3 contains 15 residues. The CDR3: CASSPGTGNNSPLHF.

The rearrangement uses TRBV18 and TRBJ1-1. CDR3 size: 16 residues. Germline V gene data show CDR1 as KGHSH and CDR2 as LQKENI. CDR3 loop: CASSPLRGQGNTEAFF.

V gene TRBV5-1 combines with J gene TRBJ1-2; TCRdb indicates TRBD1, and absent DNA this call remains unverified. This CDR3 comprises 14 residues. Germline loops: CDR1 SGHRS, CDR2 YFSETQ. CDR3 in amino acids: CASSSGQGGYGYTF.

V usage is TRBV19 and J usage is TRBJ1-1. Germline V gene data show CDR1 as LNHDA and CDR2 as SQIVND (reference sequence). This CDR3 is built from 15 residues. The CDR3 is CASSISGSMNTEAFF.

This chain links TRBV10-3 with TRBJ2-2. This CDR3 contains 12 residues. CDR1 is ENHRY and CDR2 is SYGVKD in the germline V gene. The CDR3 sequence is CAIIAPTGELFF.

The chain links TRBV19 to TRBJ2-7; with no DNA, the TCRdb D assignment of TRBD2 cannot be verified. Germline V gives CDR1 LNHDA, CDR2 SQIVND (reference sequence). The CDR3 is made up of 14 amino acids. The CDR3 loop is CASSNLEGGNEQYF.

The chain employs TRBV28 and TRBJ2-5; TCRdb selects TRBD1, and the lack of DNA leaves this call unchecked. This CDR3 contains 12 residues. Germline CDR1 reads MDHEN; CDR2 reads SYDVKM. The CDR3 region is CASSSPGETQYF.

The J gene is TRBJ1-5, the V gene TRBV6-2 or TRBV6-3. This CDR3 has 14 residues. Looked up from germline, CDR1 is MNHEY and CDR2 is SVGEGT. This chain's CDR3 is CASSYFGRNQPQHF.

This chain links TRBV2 with TRBJ1-4. The V gene's germline CDR1 is SNHLY and CDR2 FYNNEI. This CDR3 has 13 amino acids. CDR3 amino acids: CASIEATNEKLFF.

The J gene is TRBJ2-1, the V gene TRBV7-2; the TCRdb D gene call, TRBD2, has no DNA to confirm it. The CDR3 is made up of 15 amino acids. CDR1 SGHTA and CDR2 FQGNSA come from the germline V gene. This CDR3 is CASSSDWSSYNEQFF.